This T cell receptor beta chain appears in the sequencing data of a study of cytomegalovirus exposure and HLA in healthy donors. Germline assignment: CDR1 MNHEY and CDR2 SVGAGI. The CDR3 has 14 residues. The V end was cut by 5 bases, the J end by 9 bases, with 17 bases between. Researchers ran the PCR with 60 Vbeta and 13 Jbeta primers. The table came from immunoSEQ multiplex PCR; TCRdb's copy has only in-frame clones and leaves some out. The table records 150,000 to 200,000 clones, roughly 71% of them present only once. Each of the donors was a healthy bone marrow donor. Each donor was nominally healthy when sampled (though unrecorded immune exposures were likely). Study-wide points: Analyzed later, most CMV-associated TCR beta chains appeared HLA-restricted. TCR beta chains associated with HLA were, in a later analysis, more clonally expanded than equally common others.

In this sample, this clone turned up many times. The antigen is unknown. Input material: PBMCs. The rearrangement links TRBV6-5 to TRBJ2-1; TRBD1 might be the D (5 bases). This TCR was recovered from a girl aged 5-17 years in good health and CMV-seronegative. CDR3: CASSVVPQGGEQFF. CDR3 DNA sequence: TGTGCCAGCAGTGTGGTCCCCCAGGGCGGTGAGCAGTTCTTC.